The 30 T cell receptor beta chains listed next were all sequenced from one sample in a study of CD8 T cells in ankylosing spondylitis. Overall study findings and caveats: A TCR beta motif of 7 or 8 highly homologous variants appeared characteristic of ankylosing spondylitis blood.

Their antigens remain unidentified. Via MiXCR, TCRdb re-called the 5' RACE reads, giving one row per CDR3 protein. Here the sample spans roughly 670,000 distinct CDR3 sequences, over 15% being singletons. The sequencing sample was made of blood, either unsorted or a sorted T cell fraction (not recorded which). The receptors were sampled from a male donor with ankylosing spondylitis.

There are a few counts of this clonotype. The rearrangement uses TRBV5-5 and TRBJ1-1; 8 bases are a match to TRBD1. In germline, CDR1 is SGHKS, CDR2 YYEKEE (reference sequence). J lost 0 bases, V lost 4 bases, and 5 bases had no gene match. This CDR3 contains 15 residues. CDR3 residues: CASSNDRGVNTEAFF. The CDR3, as DNA: TGTGCCAGCAGCAATGACAGGGGAGTGAACACTGAAGCTTTCTTT.

This clonotype was observed at least ten times. The chain employs TRBV29-1 and TRBJ2-2, with TRBD1 matching over 8 bases. With V trimmed by 3 bases and J by 5 bases, 5 bases remained unmatched. This CDR3 is 14 amino acids long. Germline CDR1 and CDR2: SQVTM and ANQGSEA. DNA for the CDR3: TGCAGCGTTGACGGGACAGGCGTTACCGGGGAGCTGTTTTTT. The encoded protein is CSVDGTGVTGELFF.

This clonotype was counted between two and nine times. The chain is built from TRBV9 and TRBJ2-1, with 14 bases identical to TRBD2. V dropped 4 bases and J dropped 5; count of bases not matched to a gene: 11. Germline lookup yields CDR1 SGDLS and CDR2 YYNGEE. CDR3 length: 18 amino acids. The CDR3 loop is CASSPRGLAGGGNNEQFF. CDR3 bases: TGTGCCAGCAGCCCCCGCGGACTAGCGGGAGGCGGGAACAATGAGCAGTTCTTC. The full variable domain, rest sourced from reference TRBV9 and TRBJ2-1, is DSGVTQTPKHLITATGQRVTLRCSPRSGDLSVYWYQQSLDQGLQFLIQYYNGEERAKGNILERFSAQQFPDLHSELNLSSLELGDSALYFCASSPRGLAGGGNNEQFFGPGTRLTVL.

V usage is TRBV7-2 and J usage is TRBJ2-3; TRBD1 agrees at 8 bases. V lost 4 bases to trimming and J lost 3 bases; unmatched junction nucleotides: 6. This CDR3 is built from 15 residues. The germline V gene has CDR1 SGHTA and CDR2 FQGNSA. CDR3 sequence (DNA): TGTGCCAGCAGCTCGACAGGGGTTCGTACAGATACGCAGTATTTT. Encoded protein: CASSSTGVRTDTQYF.

This chain uses TRBV5-4 with TRBJ2-2, with D uncertain. Between the trimmed V and J ends, which lost 4 bases and 0 bases, there was a span of 7 bases. Germline V gene sequence: CDR1 SGHNT, CDR2 YYREEE (reference sequence). CDR3 length: 14 amino acids. CDR3 sequence: CASSPPSNTGELFF. The CDR3 DNA is TGTGCCAGCAGCCCCCCATCGAACACCGGGGAGCTGTTTTTT.

The chain is built from TRBV9 and TRBJ2-1; D is perhaps TRBD1 (5 bases). Deletions cut 0 bases from V and 3 bases from J, with 7 bases between. CDR1 is SGDLS and CDR2 is YYNGEE in the germline V gene. The CDR3 covers 14 residues. The CDR3 coding sequence is TGTGCCAGCAGCGTAGGGGGCAACTACAATGAGCAGTTCTTC. Protein: CASSVGGNYNEQFF.

J is TRBJ1-5 and V is TRBV4-3; D uncertain. The CDR3 has 14 residues. The germline V gene encodes CDR1 LGHNA and CDR2 YSLEER. Between the trimmed V and J ends, which lost 0 bases and 5 bases, there was a span of 8 bases. CDR3 amino acids: CASSQDRVDQPQHF. CDR3 sequence (DNA): TGCGCCAGCAGCCAAGATCGGGTGGATCAGCCCCAGCATTTT.

This rearrangement joins TRBV6-1 to TRBJ1-2; D is unresolved. This CDR3 contains 13 residues. The germline gives CDR1 MNHNS, CDR2 SASEGT. Trimming stripped 3 bases from V and 4 bases from J, with 9 bases between. CDR3 DNA sequence: TGTGCCAGCAGTGATCAGTCTTTCTATGGCTACACCTTC. It is translated as CASSDQSFYGYTF.

In this sample, this clonotype turned up a few times. V is TRBV5-1 and J is TRBJ1-1, with D unclear. The CDR3 has 15 residues. CDR1 and CDR2 from the germline V gene are SGHRS and YFSETQ. The V end lost 0 bases, the J end lost 1 base, and 10 bases lay between the germline ends. CDR3 protein: CASSLVGLQNTEAFF. The CDR3 DNA follows: TGCGCCAGCAGCTTGGTTGGGCTCCAGAACACTGAAGCTTTCTTT.

This chain joins TRBV6-2 or TRBV6-3 and TRBJ2-3, with 10 bases identical to TRBD2. Germline trimming cut 6 bases from V and 2 bases from J; bases unmatched to any gene: 5. Per the germline V gene, CDR1 is MNHEY and CDR2 is SVGEGT. The CDR3 runs to 15 residues. CDR3: CASRPLAGDTDTQYF. DNA of the CDR3: TGTGCCAGCAGACCGCTAGCGGGAGACACAGATACGCAGTATTTT.

The chain joins TRBV4-1 to TRBJ2-3; D unresolved. There are 15 residues in the CDR3. Germline V gene data show CDR1 as MGHRA and CDR2 as YSYEKL. V lost 0 bases to trimming and J lost 0 bases, with 7 bases between them. CDR3 DNA sequence: TGCGCCAGCAGCCAAGAGCTGCAAAGCACAGATACGCAGTATTTT. Protein product: CASSQELQSTDTQYF.

The sample holds a few counts of this clonotype. The gene calls are TRBV7-6 and TRBJ1-2; TRBD1 aligns across 9 bases. Germline V gene lookup returns CDR1 SGHVS and CDR2 FNYEAQ. V lost 1 base to trimming and J lost 4 bases; unmatched junction nucleotides: 4. This CDR3 spans 15 amino acids. CDR3 loop: CASSLGGQGSYGYTF. CDR3 nucleotides: TGTGCCAGCAGCTTAGGTGGACAGGGGAGCTATGGCTACACCTTC.

The J gene is TRBJ1-1, the V gene TRBV20-1; D possibly corresponds to TRBD1 (5 bases). The length of the CDR3 is 13 residues. V shed 1 base and J shed 1 base, with 7 bases lying between them. The V gene's germline CDR1 is DFQATT and CDR2 SNEGSKA (reference sequence). In DNA, the CDR3 is TGCAGTGCTAGAGGACAGAAGAACACTGAAGCTTTCTTT. This codes for CSARGQKNTEAFF.

The chain has TRBV7-2 and TRBJ2-7; D may be TRBD2 (6 bases). V dropped 2 bases and J dropped 9 bases, with 14 bases sitting between them. CDR1 is SGHTA and CDR2 is FQGNSA in the germline V gene. This CDR3 is built from 13 residues. CDR3 in DNA: TGTGCCAGCAGCTTAAACAGGAGGGCCTGGCAGTACTTC. Amino acid sequence: CASSLNRRAWQYF. Based on the CDR3 plus reference TRBV7-2 and TRBJ2-7, the full variable domain is GAGVSQSPSNKVTEKGKDVELRCDPISGHTALYWYRQSLGQGLEFLIYFQGNSAPDKSGLPSDRFSAERTGGSVSTLTIQRTQQEDSAVYLCASSLNRRAWQYFGPGTRLTVT.

The chain is built from TRBV7-6 and TRBJ2-7; the D call may be TRBD1 or TRBD2 (5 bases each). Per germline, CDR1 SGHVS and CDR2 FNYEAQ. V dropped 0 bases and J dropped 5 bases, with 14 bases sitting between them. This CDR3 is 15 amino acids long. For the CDR3, the DNA is TGTGCCAGCAGCTTAGCATCGGGACCGATTCACGAGCAGTACTTC. Amino acids: CASSLASGPIHEQYF.

In DNA form, the CDR3 reads TGTGCCAGTTTTAGACAGGGAAGGGACGATACGCAGTATTTT. Its protein is CASFRQGRDDTQYF. The V call is TRBV5-6, the J call TRBJ2-3, with 7 bases identical to TRBD1. The J segment lost 6 bases and the V segment lost 8 bases, leaving 12 bases of the junction unmatched. This CDR3 is built from 14 residues. Germline V CDR1 and CDR2: SGHDT, YYEEEE.

V and J are TRBV12-3 or TRBV12-4 and TRBJ2-1; 12 nucleotides line up with TRBD2. This CDR3 is built from 15 residues. V shed 6 bases and J 8 bases; nucleotides not matched to a gene: 8. CDR3 nucleotides: TGTGCCAGCAGCGGAGGACTAGCGGGATATGATGAGCAGTTCTTC. Translated: CASSGGLAGYDEQFF.

The V call is TRBV5-1, the J call TRBJ1-5; D is uncertain. The CDR3 is 15 amino acids. Trimming removed 1 base at V and 5 bases at J, with 13 bases between. Germline lookup yields CDR1 SGHRS and CDR2 YFSETQ. CDR3: CASSLLGYGDQPQHF. CDR3 bases: TGCGCCAGCAGCTTGTTGGGGTACGGTGATCAGCCCCAGCATTTT.

The J gene is TRBJ2-5, the V gene TRBV3-1; D is unclear. The CDR3 is made up of 13 amino acids. V was pared by 2 bases and J by 1 base, with 5 bases between. The V gene's germline CDR1 is LGHDT and CDR2 YNNKEL (reference sequence). This chain's CDR3 is CASSQTPQETQYF. In DNA, the CDR3 is TGTGCCAGCAGCCAAACACCCCAAGAGACCCAGTACTTC.

A few counts support this clonotype. The chain uses TRBV5-1 and TRBJ2-6; D is ambiguous. V was cut by 0 bases and J by 0 bases, with 7 bases left in between. The germline V gene has CDR1 SGHRS and CDR2 YFSETQ. The CDR3 is 16 amino acids. The CDR3 DNA sequence: TGCGCCAGCAGCTTGGCCGTTAGCTCTGGGGCCAACGTCCTGACTTTC. Translating it yields CASSLAVSSGANVLTF.

The V gene is TRBV29-1, the J gene TRBJ1-2; 9 bases map to TRBD1. V dropped 7 bases and J dropped 1; count of bases not matched to a gene: 7. Germline V CDR1 and CDR2: SQVTM, ANQGSEA. CDR3 size: 14 residues. The DNA of the CDR3 is TGCAGCGCCAAGGGACAGGGACTTAACTATGGCTACACCTTC. Its protein is CSAKGQGLNYGYTF.

The chain combines TRBV10-2 with TRBJ1-5, with a tentative D call TRBD1 (5 bases). Germline CDR1 and CDR2: WSHSY and SAAADI. The V and J ends lost 7 bases and 3 bases respectively, with 10 bases between them. This CDR3 region has 13 residues. In nucleotides, the CDR3 is TGCGCCAGCACGAGGGGTCCCAATCAGCCCCAGCATTTT. Its translation is CASTRGPNQPQHF.

This clonotype has just a few counts. The chain joins TRBV20-1 to TRBJ1-5; D uncertain. Trimming shortened V by 6 bases and J by 7 bases, and 16 bases separated the two germline ends. This CDR3 contains 13 residues. CDR1 is DFQATT and CDR2 is SNEGSKA in the germline V gene (reference sequence). The CDR3 protein is CSAYRPPPQPQHF. In DNA form, the CDR3 reads TGCAGTGCCTATAGACCCCCGCCGCAGCCCCAGCATTTT.

The J gene is TRBJ2-3, the V gene TRBV28; TRBD2 is a possible D gene (5 bases). There are 16 residues in the CDR3. V lost 3 bases, J lost 5 bases, and 18 bases lay in between. CDR1 is MDHEN, CDR2 SYDVKM, per germline. CDR3 sequence: CASSFGPGVGEDTQYF. CDR3 bases: TGTGCCAGCAGTTTTGGCCCCGGGGTTGGGGAAGATACGCAGTATTTT. Combining the CDR3 with reference TRBV28 and TRBJ2-3 gives the whole variable domain DVKVTQSSRYLVKRTGEKVFLECVQDMDHENMFWYRQDPGLGLRLIYFSYDVKMKEKGDIPEGYSVSREKKERFSLILESASTNQTSMYLCASSFGPGVGEDTQYFGPGTRLTVL.

DNA for the CDR3: TGTGCCAGCAGCTCCCTCAACCGAGGGCACACTGAAGCTTTCTTT. Translating it yields CASSSLNRGHTEAFF. This chain joins TRBV7-9 and TRBJ1-1, with D unclear. Trimming removed 4 bases at V and 3 bases at J, with 15 bases between. The germline V gene encodes CDR1 SEHNR and CDR2 FQNEAQ (reference sequence). The CDR3 spans 15 residues. The full variable domain, with the rest looked up from reference TRBV7-9 and TRBJ1-1, is DTGVSQNPRHKITKRGQNVTFRCDPISEHNRLYWYRQTLGQGPEFLTYFQNEAQLEKSRLLSDRFSAERPKGSFSTLEIQRTEQGDSAMYLCASSSLNRGHTEAFFGQGTRLTVV.

There are a few counts of this clonotype. CDR3 nucleotide sequence: TGTGCTAGTGGTTTGGTACCACCGGCAGCTTATGGCTACACCTTC. It is translated as CASGLVPPAAYGYTF. The chain combines TRBV12-5 with TRBJ1-2; D is unresolved. CDR1 and CDR2 (germline): LGHNT, FRNRAP. Trimming pared 0 bases from V and 5 bases from J, leaving 13 bases between. The CDR3 runs 15 residues.

This clonotype has at least ten counts. The chain joins TRBV18 to TRBJ2-5, with D possibly being TRBD2 (5 bases). The germline V and J ends were trimmed by 8 bases and 4 bases, with 11 bases remaining between them. The CDR3 has 12 amino acids. Germline V gene sequence: CDR1 KGHSH, CDR2 LQKENI. CDR3 in DNA: TGTGCCAGCAGTCCAGGAGGAGAGACCCAGTACTTC. It codes for CASSPGGETQYF.

The V gene is TRBV7-9, the J gene TRBJ2-5, with D maybe TRBD2 (5 bases). Trimming cost V 4 bases and J 5 bases, with 11 bases left between them. The CDR3 is 13 residues long. Germline V CDR1 and CDR2: SEHNR, FQNEAQ (reference sequence). The CDR3 DNA reads TGTGCCAGCAGCTCCCGACCGGGGGAGACCCAGTACTTC. It specifies CASSSRPGETQYF. Looking up the rest from reference TRBV7-9 and TRBJ2-5 gives the full variable domain: DTGVSQNPRHKITKRGQNVTFRCDPISEHNRLYWYRQTLGQGPEFLTYFQNEAQLEKSRLLSDRFSAERPKGSFSTLEIQRTEQGDSAMYLCASSSRPGETQYFGPGTRLLVL.

The genes are TRBV20-1 and TRBJ2-7; D possibly corresponds to TRBD2 (6 bases). Germline loops: CDR1 DFQATT, CDR2 SNEGSKA (reference sequence). V dropped 0 bases and J dropped 6 bases, with 18 bases sitting between them. This CDR3 region has 15 residues. DNA of the CDR3: TGCAGTGCTAGAGACCCCCCGTCTGCGGGAATCGAGCAGTACTTC. Amino acids: CSARDPPSAGIEQYF.

In its sample, this clonotype was seen a few times. The V gene is TRBV20-1, the J gene TRBJ2-5; 9 nucleotides agree with TRBD1. Germline values: CDR1 DFQATT, CDR2 SNEGSKA (reference sequence). The CDR3 runs to 14 residues. The junction had 7 bases not matched to a gene; V was cut back by 6 bases and J by 2 bases. This chain's CDR3 is CSALGDRVQETQYF. Written as DNA, the CDR3 is TGCAGTGCCCTTGGGGACAGGGTGCAAGAGACCCAGTACTTC.